These T cell receptor beta chains were read from a single sample in a study of identical twins. One entry per CDR3 protein, called by TCRdb with MiXCR from the 5' RACE reads. This table has a few hundred thousand distinct CDR3 sequences, roughly 13% appearing once. The data also belong to a second study, concerning yellow fever vaccine responses in identical twins.

Sequencing was done on a sample of memory (CD45RO+) T cells sorted from blood. Receptors were obtained from a woman between 18 and 30 years old in good health. Each CDR3 is given without its conserved first and last residue. The order of the fields is clone size, J gene, V gene, CDR3 protein. The size of a clone is reported for some rows only, either as once, few or many, or as a class for expanded clones.

>many|TRBJ2-1|TRBV20-1
SARGPAGDYNEQF
>few|TRBJ2-1|TRBV6-1
ASLLGQGYYNEQF
>-|TRBJ2-1|TRBV20-1
SAERLAGGPDEQF
>few|TRBJ2-7|TRBV20-1
SAPGTGGPYEQY
>few|TRBJ2-7|TRBV7-2
ASSLGLGAGRNYEQY
>-|TRBJ2-2|TRBV9
ASSVGQVDTGELF
>few|TRBJ1-6|TRBV3-1
ASSQGRDSPLH
>few|TRBJ1-5|TRBV6-5
ASSYGGVGQPQH
>-|TRBJ2-7|TRBV5-1
ASKSGSDEQY
>-|TRBJ1-1|TRBV7-2
ASSRQGSLTYAEAF
>-|TRBJ2-7|TRBV21-1
ASSLIGRAPYEQY
>few|TRBJ2-2|TRBV7-2
ASSHGRGLELF
>-|TRBJ2-7|TRBV20-1
SARAVGSPPYEQY
>few|TRBJ2-7|TRBV29-1
SVGPGNYEQY
>few|TRBJ2-1|TRBV20-1
SANPKLAVGTYNEQF
>-|TRBJ2-4|TRBV20-1
SASAVLIAKNIQY
>many|TRBJ2-1|TRBV12-3/TRBV12-4
ASSPGTRITYGNEQF
>few|TRBJ2-3|TRBV20-1
SARESSDTQY
>few|TRBJ1-6|TRBV4-2
ASSQGPSSPLH
>many|TRBJ1-4|TRBV28
ASSLPSTGKEKLF
>many|TRBJ2-1|TRBV7-2
ASSLAGGRYNEQF
>few|TRBJ2-7|TRBV6-4
ASSVRVGYEQY
>many|TRBJ2-1|TRBV5-1
ASSVQGAYNEQF
>-|TRBJ2-7|TRBV2
ASTQTGWRTGYEQY